This T cell receptor (beta chain) was identified during a study of blood T cell repertoires in COVID-19. The CDR3 totals 15 residues. The V and J ends lost 3 bases and 2 bases, in that order; junction bases with no gene match: 7. Germline V lookup: CDR1 MDHEN, CDR2 SYDVKM. Using immunoSEQ multiplex PCR, the repertoire was profiled, and TCRdb retains in-frame clones only, with some absent. The table has fewer than 250,000 clones, 83% seen once. V is TRBV28 and J is TRBJ2-7; 7 bases match TRBD2. The clonotype originates from a woman between 40 and 55 years old with active or convalescent COVID-19. The specimen sequenced was peripheral blood. CDR3 residues: CASSLGPAGTYEQYF. The CDR3 region has the DNA TGTGCCAGCAGTTTGGGCCCAGCGGGAACCTACGAGCAGTACTTC.